This T cell receptor beta chain was documented in a study of T cell responses to AZD1222 COVID-19 vaccine. Clones were read by immunoSEQ multiplex PCR, and TCRdb kept only the in-frame ones, dropping some. The sample contains about 83,000 clones, roughly 86% of which appear only once. CDR1 is LGHDT, CDR2 YNNKEL, per germline (reference sequence). The CDR3 has 15 amino acids. V gave up 4 bases and J gave up 9 bases; unmatched junction bases: 10. The chain couples TRBV3-1 (or the pseudogene TRBV3-2) to TRBJ2-1; 9 bases are shared with TRBD1. The sequence was collected from an adult in good health. The sample was peripheral blood, taken on day 0 of AZD1222 vaccination. The CDR3 spells CASSPWGTGSLEQFF. As DNA, the CDR3 is TGTGCCAGCAGCCCCTGGGGGACAGGGTCCCTTGAGCAGTTCTTC.